Below are 27 T cell receptor beta chains sequenced from a single sample in a study of T-cell memory formation after mild COVID-19. TCRdb reprocessed the 5' RACE reads via MiXCR and lists one record per CDR3 protein. The sample yields fewer than 40,000 distinct CDR3 sequences, 7.5% to 8% seen once. The material sequenced was PBMCs or a T cell subset sorted from them (not recorded which). All receptors come from a man between 18 and 35 years old who had mild COVID-19 (a few samples of this study predate the infection). Cell type and time point are not known.

This clonotype was recorded at least ten times. The V call is TRBV4-3, the J call TRBJ1-2; D call uncertain. The CDR3 loop spans 12 amino acids. CDR1 is LGHNA, CDR2 YSLEER, per germline. V shed 3 bases and J shed 2 bases, with 4 bases lying between them. CDR3 nucleotide sequence: TGCGCCAGCAGCCAGAGGAACTATGGCTACACCTTC. Translated, it gives CASSQRNYGYTF.

In this sample, this clonotype turned up many times. The V and J genes are TRBV20-1 and TRBJ1-5; perhaps TRBD1 as D (5 bases). The CDR3 consists of 13 residues. The germline V and J ends were trimmed by 6 bases and 6 bases, with 15 bases remaining between them. The germline CDR1 and CDR2 sequences are DFQATT and SNEGSKA (reference sequence). The CDR3: CSARGVLGQPQHF. For the CDR3, the DNA is TGCAGTGCCCGAGGGGTATTAGGTCAGCCCCAGCATTTT.

The table lists this clonotype with many counts. The chain uses TRBV5-1 and TRBJ2-1, with 7 bases aligning to TRBD1. V dropped 0 bases and J dropped 7; count of bases not matched to a gene: 10. CDR3 length: 16 amino acids. In germline, CDR1 is SGHRS, CDR2 YFSETQ. The CDR3 region is CASSLAEGQLGNEQFF. In nucleotides, the CDR3 is TGCGCCAGCAGCTTGGCCGAGGGACAGTTAGGGAATGAGCAGTTCTTC.

This clonotype was detected ten times or more. The chain carries TRBV10-3 and TRBJ1-1; possible D gene TRBD1, 6 bases. This CDR3 is 13 amino acids long. The V end lost 8 bases, the J end lost 4 bases, and 14 bases lay between the germline ends. The germline V gene has CDR1 ENHRY and CDR2 SYGVKD. The CDR3 sequence is CAIQGPTGTEAFF. Here the CDR3 DNA reads TGTGCCATCCAAGGCCCGACAGGCACTGAAGCTTTCTTT.

This clonotype was counted at least ten times. The V and J genes are TRBV20-1 and TRBJ2-1; TRBD2 matches 11 bases. V shed 1 base and J 0 bases; nucleotides not matched to a gene: 2. The CDR3 covers 16 residues. Germline V CDR1 and CDR2: DFQATT, SNEGSKA (reference sequence). The CDR3 here is CSARGLAGNSYNEQFF. CDR3 DNA: TGCAGTGCTAGAGGACTAGCGGGGAACTCCTACAATGAGCAGTTCTTC.

This clonotype was found many times. The rearrangement joins TRBV4-1 to TRBJ2-5; either TRBD1 or TRBD2 may supply D (5 bases each). V was trimmed by 1 base and J by 2 bases, leaving 8 bases between them. This CDR3 is 14 amino acids long. Looked up from germline, CDR1 is MGHRA and CDR2 is YSYEKL. CDR3 loop: CASSQGGGQETQYF. CDR3 in DNA: TGCGCCAGCAGCCAAGGTGGGGGACAAGAGACCCAGTACTTC.

This clonotype was seen many times. V gene TRBV10-3 combines with J gene TRBJ1-3, with D uncertain. Germline V gene data show CDR1 as ENHRY and CDR2 as SYGVKD. This CDR3 is built from 13 residues. Deletions cut 10 bases from V and 4 bases from J, with 14 bases between. The CDR3: CASIPASGNTIYF. Here the CDR3 DNA reads TGTGCCAGTATTCCAGCGTCCGGAAACACCATATATTTT.

Many counts were recorded for this clonotype. The chain links TRBV7-9 to TRBJ2-5; tentatively, D is TRBD1 (6 bases). CDR3 length: 14 residues. Germline CDR1 is SEHNR and CDR2 is FQNEAQ (reference sequence). V was shortened by 3 bases and J by 4 bases, with 12 bases between the two germline ends. CDR3 DNA sequence: TGTGCCAGCAGCTTTACTGGGGGCGGAGAGACCCAGTACTTC. This sequence encodes CASSFTGGGETQYF.

This clonotype came up many times. The chain has TRBV29-1 and TRBJ2-3; 10 bases match TRBD2. The CDR3 spans 13 residues. With 7 bases clipped from V and 2 bases from J, the junction kept 3 bases outside the gene matches. Per the germline V gene, CDR1 is SQVTM and CDR2 is ANQGSEA. Written as DNA, the CDR3 is TGCAGCGCTAGCGGGGGCCTCACAGATACGCAGTATTTT. Translated, it gives CSASGGLTDTQYF.

This clonotype has ten or more counts. The chain combines TRBV11-2 with TRBJ2-6; 9 nucleotides match TRBD1. Germline CDR1 and CDR2: SGHAT and FQNNGV. J gave up 5 bases and V 5 bases, and 4 bases lay outside the gene matches. This CDR3 has 15 residues. The CDR3 nucleotides are TGTGCCAGCAGCCCAGGGACAGGGTGGGCCAACGTCCTGACTTTC. Encoded protein: CASSPGTGWANVLTF.

V gene TRBV12-3 or TRBV12-4 combines with J gene TRBJ2-1, with D perhaps given as TRBD1 or TRBD2 (5 bases each). The germline V and J ends were trimmed by 10 bases and 8 bases, with 21 bases remaining between them. This CDR3 spans 14 amino acids. CDR3 region: CAISHRDRGHEQFF. The CDR3 DNA sequence: TGTGCCATCAGCCACCGGGACCGCGGGCATGAGCAGTTCTTC.

In its sample, this clonotype was seen many times. The rearrangement links TRBV6-2 or TRBV6-3 to TRBJ1-2, with a possible D match to TRBD1 (6 bases). Germline lookup yields CDR1 MNHEY and CDR2 SVGEGT. The CDR3 totals 13 residues. Trimming took 6 bases from V and 2 from J, leaving 10 bases between them. The CDR3 loop reads CASRMDRNYGYTF. DNA of the CDR3: TGTGCCAGCAGGATGGACAGAAACTATGGCTACACCTTC.

This clonotype came up many times. The chain recombines TRBV9 with TRBJ2-1; a weak D match, TRBD2 (7 bases). This CDR3 is built from 15 residues. CDR1 is SGDLS and CDR2 is YYNGEE in the germline V gene. The V end was cut by 0 bases, the J end by 4 bases, with 11 bases between. The CDR3 is CASSVGGGEYNEQFF. The CDR3 coding sequence is TGTGCCAGCAGCGTAGGCGGGGGCGAATACAATGAGCAGTTCTTC.

There are many counts of this clonotype. The genes are TRBV18 and TRBJ2-2; 7 positions agree with TRBD1. The CDR3 consists of 14 residues. From germline, CDR1 is KGHSH and CDR2 LQKENI. After removal of 6 bases from V and 3 bases from J, the junction contained 4 bases not matched to a gene. The CDR3 region has the DNA TGTGCCAGCTCGCAAGGGACAGACACCGGGGAGCTGTTTTTT. It codes for CASSQGTDTGELFF.

This chain links TRBV5-1 with TRBJ2-7, with a tentative D call TRBD2 (5 bases). Per germline, CDR1 SGHRS and CDR2 YFSETQ. V lost 3 bases, J lost 1 base, and 11 bases lay in between. CDR3 length equals 14 residues. CDR3 region: CASSYGVSSYEQYF. The CDR3 DNA reads TGCGCCAGCAGCTACGGGGTTTCGTCCTACGAGCAGTACTTC.

This clonotype was picked up a small number of times. J is TRBJ2-1 and V is TRBV21-1; no check of the table's D call, TRBD2, against the DNA was made. TRBV21-1 is termed a pseudogene. The CDR3 contains 15 residues. CDR3 in amino acids: CASSPGSGGWGEQFF. The CDR3 coding sequence is TGTGCCAGCAGCCCGGGTAGCGGGGGTTGGGGTGAGCAGTTCTTC.

This clonotype has ten or more counts. This chain joins TRBV6-2 or TRBV6-3 and TRBJ2-3; weak D call: TRBD2 (5 bases). Germline loops: CDR1 MNHEY, CDR2 SVGEGT. This CDR3 has 12 amino acids. V was shortened by 4 bases and J by 7 bases, with 9 bases between the two germline ends. CDR3 nucleotide sequence: TGTGCCAGCAGTTCGAGGGTCCATACGCAGTATTTT. This translates into CASSSRVHTQYF.

This clonotype appeared many times. V and J are TRBV27 and TRBJ2-1; perhaps D is TRBD1 or TRBD2 (6 bases each). V lost 5 bases to trimming and J lost 11 bases, with 13 bases between them. There are 12 residues in the CDR3. Germline assignment: CDR1 MNHEY and CDR2 SMNVEV (reference sequence). The CDR3 here is CASSGVGGKQFF. Written as DNA, the CDR3 is TGTGCCAGCAGTGGCGTGGGGGGCAAGCAGTTCTTC.

This clonotype appeared a few times. At one end, the junction sequence differs from germline, possibly due to a read error. The chain has TRBV6-1 and TRBJ1-5; no definite D call. The CDR3 consists of 14 residues. Germline values: CDR1 MNHNS, CDR2 SASEGT. CDR3 nucleotides: TGTGCCAGCACTGAAGGAGAGGGCAATCAGCCCCAGCATTTT. Translated, it gives CASTEGEGNQPQHF.

This clonotype occurred many times. Here the CDR3 reads CASSMAGGGPLHF. CDR3 DNA: TGTGCCAGCAGCATGGCAGGGGGTGGACCCCTCCACTTT. This chain connects TRBV7-2 to TRBJ1-6; 7 positions agree with TRBD1. The germline V gene encodes CDR1 SGHTA and CDR2 FQGNSA. This CDR3 contains 13 residues. Germline trimming cut 5 bases from V and 12 bases from J; bases unmatched to any gene: 7.

The sample holds many counts of this clonotype. The chain couples TRBV12-3 or TRBV12-4 to TRBJ2-4; D is undetermined. The CDR3 consists of 14 residues. With 6 bases removed from V and 4 bases from J, the gap between germline ends came to 13 bases. CDR3 nucleotides: TGTGCCAGCAGACCCCGGGCGGCTAAAAACATTCAGTACTTC. It yields the protein CASRPRAAKNIQYF.

The chain has TRBV5-1 and TRBJ2-1; 8 nucleotides line up with TRBD1. Germline lookup yields CDR1 SGHRS and CDR2 YFSETQ. Trimming at V came to 4 bases and at J to 8 bases, leaving 8 bases not matched to a gene. CDR3 length equals 14 residues. The CDR3 bases are TGCGCCAGCAGCCAGATGACAGGGGACGATGAGCAGTTCTTC. Translated, it gives CASSQMTGDDEQFF. Using reference TRBV5-1 and TRBJ2-1 for the parts outside the CDR3, the full variable domain is KAGVTQTPRYLIKTRGQQVTLSCSPISGHRSVSWYQQTPGQGLQFLFEYFSETQRNKGNFPGRFSGRQFSNSRSEMNVSTLELGDSALYLCASSQMTGDDEQFFGPGTRLTVL.

Ten or more counts support this clonotype. The CDR3 bases are TGTGCCAGCAGCTTATCCCTGGGGACCCAGTACTTC. This sequence encodes CASSLSLGTQYF. This chain connects TRBV7-2 to TRBJ2-5; D not resolved. V lost 2 bases and J 7 bases, leaving 8 bases between the germline ends. The CDR3 contains 12 residues. Germline CDR1 is SGHTA and CDR2 is FQGNSA.

This clonotype has a count of ten or more. The rearrangement uses TRBV5-1 and TRBJ2-5, with a weak D call TRBD2 (5 bases). The germline V gene has CDR1 SGHRS and CDR2 YFSETQ. The CDR3 runs to 14 residues. V was clipped by 0 bases and J by 4 bases, with 10 bases between them. The DNA for the CDR3 is TGCGCCAGCAGCTTGGTCGAGGGCGCAGAGACCCAGTACTTC. Protein: CASSLVEGAETQYF.

In its sample, this clonotype was seen many times. V and J are TRBV7-9 and TRBJ1-3, with 7 bases identical to TRBD1. Germline CDR1 and CDR2: SEHNR and FQNEAQ (reference sequence). This CDR3 has 15 amino acids. After removal of 7 bases from V and 10 bases from J, the junction contained 16 bases not matched to a gene. CDR3 nucleotide sequence: TGTGCCAGCACCGCGACAGGGCCGGAAGGTCCGACCATATATTTT. This gives the protein CASTATGPEGPTIYF.

At least ten counts were recorded for this clonotype. The chain employs TRBV7-2 and TRBJ2-3, with D tentatively TRBD1 (5 bases). Trimming shortened V by 5 bases and J by 3 bases, and 18 bases separated the two germline ends. Germline assignment: CDR1 SGHTA and CDR2 FQGNSA. The CDR3 spans 16 residues. The CDR3 DNA reads as TGTGCCAGCAGCCCCCAGGGTACCGGCGGAACAGATACGCAGTATTTT. Its protein is CASSPQGTGGTDTQYF.

This clonotype showed up many times. The chain has TRBV5-1 and TRBJ2-4; D may be TRBD2 (5 bases). Germline values: CDR1 SGHRS, CDR2 YFSETQ. V gave up 4 bases and J gave up 3 bases, with 17 bases separating them. The CDR3 loop spans 16 amino acids. For the CDR3, the DNA is TGCGCCAGCAGCGGCCTCGGGGATGCCGTCAAAAACATTCAGTACTTC. Translation: CASSGLGDAVKNIQYF.